This T cell receptor beta chain appears in the sequencing data of a study of blood T cell repertoires in COVID-19. Study-wide context: Whether acute or convalescent, the COVID-19 samples came from the United States, Italy and Spain. T cells, B-cell-depleted T cells, or PBMCs supplied cDNA or gDNA.

Per the authors' pipeline: The assay estimated nucleated cells by amplifying reference gene primers. Assay used: immunoSEQ multiplex PCR; TCRdb lists only in-frame clones, some missing. The V and J calls and clone size were taken over from that table, and D and trimming were inferred from the DNA. The sample lists about 110,000 clones, roughly two thirds occurring once. From germline, CDR1 is MNHNY and CDR2 SVGAGI (reference sequence). This CDR3 spans 14 amino acids. The trim removed 7 bases at V and 4 bases at J, leaving 5 bases unmatched. This chain links TRBV6-6 with TRBJ1-1; 11 bases fit TRBD1. The specimen was peripheral blood. This receptor was taken from an older man with acute or convalescent COVID-19. Here the CDR3 reads CASTGQGASTEAFF. The CDR3 coding sequence is TGTGCCAGCACTGGACAGGGGGCGAGCACTGAAGCTTTCTTT.